These T cell receptor beta chains were read from a single sample in a study of T-cell memory formation after mild COVID-19. Via MiXCR, TCRdb re-called the 5' RACE reads, giving one row per CDR3 protein. The repertoire includes about 420,000 distinct CDR3 sequences, about a quarter of them detected once, and 10% to 15% sits in the top ten. Sample: PBMCs or a T cell subset sorted from them (not recorded which). The receptors derive from an adult woman who had mild COVID-19 (a few samples of this study predate the infection). Cell type and time point are not known. Each CDR3 is given with its conserved first and last residue. D genes are given only for firm matches. Some rows mark clone size as missing; the rest say once, few, many or name a class of expanded clone.

>-|TRBD1|TRBV16|TRBJ1-5
CASSPTGGHQPQHF
TGTGCCAGCAGCCCGACAGGGGGGCATCAGCCCCAGCATTTT
>-|-|TRBV6-5|TRBJ1-3
CASSYSNMGPGNTIYF
TGTGCCAGCAGTTACTCGAATATGGGTCCTGGAAACACCATATATTTT
>-|TRBD1|TRBV30|TRBJ1-1
CAWKGDSNEAFF
TGTGCCTGGAAGGGGGACAGCAACGAAGCTTTCTTT
>-|-|TRBV2|TRBJ2-3
CASSEQGLLADTQYF
TGTGCCAGCAGTGAACAGGGACTTTTAGCAGATACGCAGTATTTT
>-|-|TRBV5-1|TRBJ1-2
CASSDTRRPYGYTF
TGCGCCAGCAGCGACACAAGAAGACCTTATGGCTACACCTTC
>-|-|TRBV12-3/TRBV12-4|TRBJ2-7
CASSSSREQYF
TGTGCCAGCAGTAGTAGTCGAGAGCAGTACTTC
>-|TRBD1|TRBV5-1|TRBJ1-1
CASSLGGQYEAFF
TGCGCCAGCAGCTTGGGGGGACAGTACGAAGCTTTCTTT
>many|-|TRBV10-3|TRBJ2-7
CAISESEGVQYF
TGTGCCATCAGTGAGTCGGAAGGGGTGCAGTACTTC
>many|-|TRBV24-1|TRBJ2-2
CATSDLGAGGKFAGELFF
TGTGCCACCAGTGATTTAGGAGCCGGAGGGAAATTCGCCGGGGAGCTGTTTTTT
>once|-|TRBV5-1|TRBJ2-2
CASSLALGNTGELFF
TGCGCCAGCAGCTTGGCTCTCGGGAACACCGGGGAGCTGTTTTTT
>-|-|TRBV18|TRBJ2-1
CASSPPGVGAGYNEQFF
TGTGCCAGCTCACCACCTGGGGTCGGGGCGGGCTACAATGAGCAGTTCTTC
>few|TRBD2|TRBV18|TRBJ2-2
CASSGTSGTGELFF
TGTGCCAGCTCCGGGACTAGCGGCACCGGGGAGCTGTTTTTT
>few|-|TRBV7-9|TRBJ2-3
CATPGDGTDTQYF
TGTGCCACCCCGGGGGACGGCACAGATACGCAGTATTTT
>-|-|TRBV27|TRBJ2-2
CASSLTLGLQPTGELFF
TGTGCCAGCAGTCTAACCTTGGGACTCCAGCCCACCGGGGAGCTGTTTTTT
>few|-|TRBV24-1|TRBJ2-2
CATSAPLPPNTGELFF
TGTGCCACCAGTGCCCCCCTTCCTCCCAACACCGGGGAGCTGTTTTTT
>-|TRBD1|TRBV4-3|TRBJ2-7
CASSLRQGVSYEQYF
TGCGCCAGCAGCCTTCGACAGGGCGTCTCCTACGAGCAGTACTTC
>-|TRBD1|TRBV6-1|TRBJ2-2
CASSGPVGQAGATGELFF
TGTGCCAGCAGTGGACCCGTCGGACAGGCAGGAGCCACCGGGGAGCTGTTTTTT
>few|TRBD1|TRBV29-1|TRBJ2-3
CSGRTGGQTDTQYF
TGCAGCGGCCGGACAGGGGGCCAGACAGATACGCAGTATTTT
>-|TRBD2|TRBV7-3|TRBJ2-1
CASSPGTSSRQFF
TGTGCCAGCAGCCCCGGGACTAGCTCAAGACAGTTCTTC
>many|TRBD2|TRBV5-1|TRBJ2-1
CASRLAVDNEQFF
TGCGCCAGCAGGCTAGCGGTAGACAATGAGCAGTTCTTC
>-|TRBD1|TRBV5-4|TRBJ2-7
CASSWDRVPYEQYF
TGTGCCAGCAGCTGGGACAGGGTCCCCTACGAGCAGTACTTC
>few|-|TRBV19|TRBJ2-1
CASQGGGRRSSYNEQFF
TGTGCCAGCCAGGGGGGGGGTCGACGAAGCTCCTACAATGAGCAGTTCTTC
>few|-|TRBV9|TRBJ1-2
CASSVGQGSYGYTF
TGTGCCAGCAGCGTAGGCCAGGGGAGCTATGGCTACACCTTC
>once|-|TRBV9|TRBJ1-1
CASTPGHGNEAFF
TGTGCCAGTACTCCGGGACACGGCAATGAAGCTTTCTTT
>-|TRBD2|TRBV7-6|TRBJ2-5
CASSPPSGGAQETQYF
TGTGCCAGCAGCCCCCCATCGGGAGGAGCTCAAGAGACCCAGTACTTC
>-|TRBD1|TRBV6-5|TRBJ2-7
CASSPKGQWGSYEQYF
TGTGCCAGCAGTCCCAAGGGACAGTGGGGTTCCTACGAGCAGTACTTC
>many|TRBD1|TRBV10-3|TRBJ2-5
CAISEAQGGETQYF
TGTGCCATCAGTGAGGCACAGGGGGGAGAGACCCAGTACTTC
>many|TRBD2|TRBV4-3|TRBJ2-3
CASSQELAGGTDTQYF
TGCGCCAGCAGCCAAGAACTAGCGGGAGGCACAGATACGCAGTATTTT
>-|-|TRBV12-3/TRBV12-4|TRBJ2-5
CASSLDRRETQYF
TGTGCCAGCAGTTTAGACAGGAGGGAGACCCAGTACTTC
>-|TRBD1|TRBV10-3|TRBJ2-7
CAISDGQESYEQYF
TGTGCCATCAGTGATGGACAGGAGAGCTACGAGCAGTACTTC
>-|-|TRBV6-2/TRBV6-3|TRBJ1-1
CASRSYARGNTEAFF
TGTGCCAGCAGGTCCTACGCCAGGGGGAACACTGAAGCTTTCTTT
>few|-|TRBV11-3|TRBJ1-1
CASSFSDPILCTEAFF
TGTGCCAGCAGCTTTAGCGACCCGATTTTATGCACTGAAGCTTTCTTT
>-|-|TRBV11-2|TRBJ1-5
CASSWGPNQPQHF
TGTGCCAGCAGCTGGGGTCCCAATCAGCCCCAGCATTTT
>-|TRBD1|TRBV6-2/TRBV6-3|TRBJ2-7
CASSYRSRGQGYEQYF
TGTGCCAGCAGTTACCGAAGCCGGGGACAGGGCTACGAGCAGTACTTC
>few|-|TRBV4-2|TRBJ2-3
CASSQASDTQYF
TGTGCCAGCAGCCAAGCGTCAGATACGCAGTATTTT